This record covers a single T cell receptor beta chain. Its target is not known. The sample comes from a study of T cell responses to AZD1222 COVID-19 vaccine. Overall study results and limits: Reports say nearly half of spike-specific TCRs go after unmutated variant regions. The study found Spike-specific TCR breadth and depth rose after two AZD1222 doses.

The CDR3 extends over 13 amino acids. The V gene lost 4 bases and the J gene lost 3 bases, with 9 bases spanning the gap. Looked up from germline, CDR1 is SGHDN and CDR2 is FVKESK. Assay used: immunoSEQ multiplex PCR; TCRdb lists only in-frame clones, some missing. The sample includes about 130,000 clones, 90% seen only once; the top ten take 6.9%. The specimen comprised peripheral blood, sampled on day 0 of AZD1222 vaccination. The chain couples TRBV14 to TRBJ1-1; no clear D. The clonotype comes from an adult in good health. The CDR3 DNA reads TGTGCCAGCAGCCCCGCTGGCTACACTGAAGCTTTCTTT. Protein product: CASSPAGYTEAFF.